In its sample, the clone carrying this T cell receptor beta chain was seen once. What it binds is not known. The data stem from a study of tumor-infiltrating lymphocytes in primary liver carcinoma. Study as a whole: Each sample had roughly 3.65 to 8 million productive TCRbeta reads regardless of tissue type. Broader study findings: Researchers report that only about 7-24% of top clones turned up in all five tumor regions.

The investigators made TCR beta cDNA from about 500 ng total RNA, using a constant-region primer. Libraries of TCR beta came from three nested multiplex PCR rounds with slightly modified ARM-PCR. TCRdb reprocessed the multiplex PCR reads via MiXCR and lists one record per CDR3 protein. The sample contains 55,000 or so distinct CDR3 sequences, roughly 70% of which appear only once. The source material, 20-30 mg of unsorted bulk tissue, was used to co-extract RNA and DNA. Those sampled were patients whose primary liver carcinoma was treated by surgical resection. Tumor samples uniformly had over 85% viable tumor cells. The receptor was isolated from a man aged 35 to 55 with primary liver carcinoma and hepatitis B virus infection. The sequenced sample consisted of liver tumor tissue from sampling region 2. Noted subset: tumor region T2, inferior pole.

In DNA, the CDR3 is TGTGCCAGCAGCTACATTAGCGGAGGAGGGGGCAATGAGCAGTTCTTC. Translating gives CASSYISGGGGNEQFF. The chain joins TRBV5-4 to TRBJ2-1, with D tentatively TRBD1 or TRBD2 (6 bases each). The germline gives CDR1 SGHNT, CDR2 YYREEE (reference sequence). Trimming removed 3 bases at V and 6 bases at J, with 19 bases between. CDR3 length: 16 amino acids. Full variable domain (rest looked up from reference TRBV5-4 and TRBJ2-1): ETGVTQSPTHLIKTRGQQVTLRCSSQSGHNTVSWYQQALGQGPQFIFQYYREEENGRGNFPPRFSGLQFPNYSSELNVNALELDDSALYLCASSYISGGGGNEQFFGPGTRLTVL.